This TCR beta chain originates from a study of blood T cell repertoires in COVID-19. The V end lost 5 bases, the J end lost 2 bases, and 9 bases lay between the germline ends. The CDR3 sequence is 13 residues long. CDR1 is LNHDA and CDR2 is SQIVND in the germline V gene (reference sequence). Methods used by the authors: Reference gene primer amplification yielded estimated nucleated cell counts. Clones were sequenced by immunoSEQ multiplex PCR, and TCRdb holds only the in-frame ones, with some missing. V and J calls and clone size are copied from that table; D and trimming were computed from the DNA. This sample has about 320,000 clones, with about 83% found just once.

The sequence came from a woman between 50 and 59 years old with acute or convalescent COVID-19. The chain links TRBV19 to TRBJ2-5; a weak D match, TRBD1 (5 bases). The specimen was peripheral blood. The CDR3 coding sequence is TGTGCCAGTAGTGTCGACAGACAAGAGACCCAGTACTTC. Translation gives CASSVDRQETQYF.